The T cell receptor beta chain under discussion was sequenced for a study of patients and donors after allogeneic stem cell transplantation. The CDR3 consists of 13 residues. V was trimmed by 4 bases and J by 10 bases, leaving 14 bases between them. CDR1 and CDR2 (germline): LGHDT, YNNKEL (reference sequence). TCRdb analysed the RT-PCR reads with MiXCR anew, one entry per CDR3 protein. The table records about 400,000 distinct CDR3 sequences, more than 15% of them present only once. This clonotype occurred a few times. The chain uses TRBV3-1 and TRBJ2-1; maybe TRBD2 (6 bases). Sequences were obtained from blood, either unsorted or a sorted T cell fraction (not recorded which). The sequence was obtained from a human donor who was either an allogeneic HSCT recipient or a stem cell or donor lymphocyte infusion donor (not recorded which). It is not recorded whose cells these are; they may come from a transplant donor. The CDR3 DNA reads TGTGCCAGCAGCCGCCTGACTAGGCCAGAGCAGTTCTTC. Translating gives CASSRLTRPEQFF.